The clone carrying this T cell receptor beta chain is deemed medium-sized. Its antigen is not known. Other DNA sequences in the sample encode the same CDR3. Sequencing followed a ViraFEST assay step that expanded antigen-specific CD4+ T cells with viral peptide pools. The authors isolated CD4+ T cells after around 9 days of culture. The person was diagnosed with PCR-confirmed SARS-CoV-2 infection between March and December 2020. Subjects were given two BNT162b2 or mRNA-1273 vaccine doses. Half the medium was replaced with IL-2 medium on days 3 and 7. The sample belongs to a study of vaccination effects on CD4 cells after COVID-19. On the study more broadly: There were a few convalescent patients sampled both early and late after vaccination. Samples were taken post-vaccine, and their median timing was 72 days after the second dose.

Study-level points and caveats: Marked clonal contraction was seen in infection- and vaccine-induced clones late after vaccination.

The CDR3 is 15 amino acids. J gave up 4 bases and V 3 bases, and 4 bases lay outside the gene matches. Germline V gene data show CDR1 as MNHNS and CDR2 as SASEGT. Here immunoSEQ multiplex PCR was the method, and the copy in TCRdb shows in-frame clones only, minus some. The table lists 17,000 or so clones, about four fifths of them singletons. This TCR came from a human donor who had a prior SARS-CoV-2 infection. The chain uses TRBV6-1 and TRBJ2-1; 9 bases match TRBD2. The sequenced sample was CD4+ T cells from PBMCs cultured with SARS-CoV-2 spike peptides, obtained after COVID-19 vaccination. This chain's CDR3 is CASSDRRGGYNEQFF. CDR3 DNA sequence: TGTGCCAGCAGTGATCGGCGGGGGGGTTACAATGAGCAGTTCTTC.